A single sample gave rise to the 29 T cell receptor beta chains below, sequenced in a study of shared T cell receptors in the human thymus. Method: immunoSEQ multiplex PCR; TCRdb's copy keeps in-frame clones and lacks some. The top ten clones hold about 0.0094% of a sample with some 660,000 clones, more than 75% of them seen once. The same specimen was also included in a second study, on human thymus T cells.

Material for sequencing was thymocytes. The source is a boy in the first two years of life with a congenital heart defect.

The chain links TRBV5-4 to TRBJ2-7; TRBD2 might be the D (6 bases). This CDR3 has 15 residues. V shed 4 bases and J shed 3 bases, with 17 bases lying between them. Germline V gene lookup returns CDR1 SGHNT and CDR2 YYREEE (reference sequence). CDR3: CASSPRRGMGYEQYF. CDR3 nucleotides: TGTGCCAGCAGCCCCCGGCGGGGTATGGGCTACGAGCAGTACTTC.

CDR3 in amino acids: CASSLETGDGYTF. The CDR3 region has the DNA TGTGCCAGCAGTCTAGAGACAGGGGACGGCTACACCTTC. The rearrangement joins TRBV6-5 to TRBJ1-2; 8 bases agree with TRBD1. J was trimmed by 8 bases and V by 5 bases; bases with no gene match: 7. CDR1 is MNHEY and CDR2 is SVGAGI in the germline V gene. The CDR3 runs 13 residues.

The rearrangement uses TRBV2 and TRBJ2-5; D is perhaps TRBD2 (7 bases). Trimming pared 6 bases from V and 5 bases from J, leaving 19 bases between. The CDR3 length is 15 residues. CDR1 SNHLY and CDR2 FYNNEI come from the germline V gene. For the CDR3, the DNA is TGTGCCAGCAGGGACCGAAGGGGGGGCTGGGAGACCCAGTACTTC. It specifies CASRDRRGGWETQYF. Filled out from reference TRBV2 and TRBJ2-5, the complete variable domain reads EPEVTQTPSHQVTQMGQEVILRCVPISNHLYFYWYRQILGQKVEFLVSFYNNEISEKSEIFDDQFSVERPDGSNFTLKIRSTKLEDSAMYFCASRDRRGGWETQYFGPGTRLLVL.

As concerns this clone: One junction end disagrees with the germline gene, perhaps due to a read error. CDR3 nucleotides: TGTGCCAGCAGCTTAGGAGGGACTAGCGGGAGGTTCTCCCACGAGCAGTACTTC. Translated: CASSLGGTSGRFSHEQYF. V is TRBV7-9 and J is TRBJ2-7, with 15 bases aligning to TRBD2. This CDR3 is built from 18 residues. Germline CDR1 reads SEHNR; CDR2 reads FQNEAQ (reference sequence).

This chain connects TRBV27 to TRBJ1-2; D possibly corresponds to TRBD1 (6 bases). Germline V gene sequence: CDR1 MNHEY, CDR2 SMNVEV (reference sequence). The CDR3 length is 14 residues. V was clipped by 5 bases and J by 7 bases, with 17 bases between them. The CDR3 nucleotides read TGTGCCAGCAGTACTCACGGACAGCCGGGTGGCTACACCTTC. Its translation is CASSTHGQPGGYTF.

This clone has a single count. The chain has TRBV28 and TRBJ1-6; TRBD1 might be the D (6 bases). Deletions cut 5 bases from V and 2 bases from J, with 10 bases between. The CDR3 totals 15 residues. Looked up from germline, CDR1 is MDHEN and CDR2 is SYDVKM. The CDR3 protein is CASSTGQPYNSPLHF. Here the CDR3 DNA reads TGTGCCAGCAGTACCGGACAGCCCTATAATTCACCCCTCCACTTT.

The chain joins TRBV7-9 to TRBJ2-7; 8 nucleotides align to TRBD1. Trimming took 3 bases from V and 4 from J; bases not matched to a gene: 14. There are 17 residues in the CDR3. Germline V gives CDR1 SEHNR, CDR2 FQNEAQ (reference sequence). The CDR3 nucleotides are TGTGCCAGCAGCTTCCCCTCGGTGGGACAGGACCCTTACGAGCAGTACTTC. Translating gives CASSFPSVGQDPYEQYF.

This chain connects TRBV20-1 to TRBJ2-3; D is ambiguous. Germline loops: CDR1 DFQATT, CDR2 SNEGSKA (reference sequence). V was shortened by 5 bases and J by 2 bases, with 5 bases between the two germline ends. The CDR3 runs 11 residues. CDR3 sequence reads: CSALITDTQYF. CDR3 nucleotides: TGCAGTGCTCTTATCACAGATACGCAGTATTTT.

This clone has a single count. The chain carries TRBV28 and TRBJ1-1, with a weak D call TRBD1 (6 bases). This CDR3 is built from 14 residues. V was pared by 1 base and J by 11 bases, with 17 bases between. Germline V CDR1 and CDR2: MDHEN, SYDVKM. In DNA form, the CDR3 reads TGTGCCAGCAGTTTATCTCTAGCCGGGACAAGGGCTTTCTTT. Translation: CASSLSLAGTRAFF.

The chain is built from TRBV27 and TRBJ1-1, with a possible D match to TRBD1 (6 bases). The CDR3 has 14 residues. Germline V gene data show CDR1 as MNHEY and CDR2 as SMNVEV (reference sequence). Trimming took off 7 bases at V and 5 bases at J, with 17 bases between the two ends. DNA of the CDR3: TGTGCCAGCAATGGGAGGGGGAAAGGGACTGAAGCTTTCTTT. It yields the protein CASNGRGKGTEAFF.

The chain has TRBV7-2 and TRBJ1-2, with D maybe TRBD1 (5 bases). The V end lost 8 bases, the J end lost 5 bases, and 12 bases lay between the germline ends. The CDR3 is 12 amino acids. Germline-derived CDR1 and CDR2 are SGHTA and FQGNSA. CDR3 protein: CASRQGEYGYTF. The CDR3 DNA reads TGTGCCAGCCGGCAGGGCGAATATGGCTACACCTTC. Full variable domain (outside the CDR3, taken from reference TRBV7-2 and TRBJ1-2): GAGVSQSPSNKVTEKGKDVELRCDPISGHTALYWYRQSLGQGLEFLIYFQGNSAPDKSGLPSDRFSAERTGGSVSTLTIQRTQQEDSAVYLCASRQGEYGYTFGSGTRLTVV.

The rearrangement joins TRBV9 to TRBJ1-1, with D possibly being TRBD1 (5 bases). V was clipped by 5 bases and J by 8 bases, with 19 bases between them. This CDR3 has 14 amino acids. Germline V gene lookup returns CDR1 SGDLS and CDR2 YYNGEE. The CDR3 DNA is TGTGCCAGCAGTCTCAGCGGGGGGGAGGTGGAAGCTTTCTTT. Translated: CASSLSGGEVEAFF.

The chain joins TRBV6-6 to TRBJ1-4, with TRBD1 matching 9 bases. The CDR3 runs to 13 residues. Per the germline V gene, CDR1 is MNHNY and CDR2 is SVGAGI (reference sequence). The trim removed 5 bases at V and 16 bases at J, leaving 11 bases unmatched. The CDR3 DNA sequence: TGTGCCAGCAGTGAGGACAGGGGTAGTCGGAAGTTTTTT. Its translation: CASSEDRGSRKFF.

The J gene is TRBJ2-7, the V gene TRBV7-2; D is possibly TRBD1 (5 bases). Germline-derived CDR1 and CDR2 are SGHTA and FQGNSA. V lost 2 bases to trimming and J lost 6 bases, with 14 bases between them. CDR3 length: 14 amino acids. The CDR3 here is CASSLYGRVFEQYF. The CDR3, as DNA: TGTGCCAGCAGCTTATACGGCAGGGTGTTCGAGCAGTACTTC.

The V call is TRBV27, the J call TRBJ1-2, with TRBD1 matching over 7 bases. Germline V gene sequence: CDR1 MNHEY, CDR2 SMNVEV (reference sequence). V lost 5 bases and J lost 6; bases outside the gene matches: 6. The CDR3 runs 13 residues. CDR3 protein: CASSPQQGHGYTF. DNA for the CDR3: TGTGCCAGCAGTCCGCAACAGGGGCATGGCTACACCTTC.

The chain links TRBV29-1 to TRBJ2-7; 12 positions agree with TRBD2. This CDR3 comprises 13 residues. V was clipped by 4 bases and J by 3 bases; unmatched bases: 1. Germline loops: CDR1 SQVTM, CDR2 ANQGSEA. The CDR3 bases are TGCAGCGTTGGACTAGCGGGGGACTACGAGCAGTACTTC. Its translation is CSVGLAGDYEQYF.

The chain carries TRBV5-1 and TRBJ2-5; 8 nucleotides align to TRBD1. This CDR3 comprises 15 residues. The V gene end was trimmed by 0 bases and the J gene end by 5 bases; junction bases not matched to a gene: 6. Germline loops: CDR1 SGHRS, CDR2 YFSETQ. The CDR3 DNA is TGCGCCAGCAGCTTGGGGACAGGGTTCCGGGAGACCCAGTACTTC. This gives the protein CASSLGTGFRETQYF.

The chain uses TRBV10-3 and TRBJ2-3; D remains unclear. V lost 3 bases and J 4 bases, leaving 8 bases between the germline ends. Germline assignment: CDR1 ENHRY and CDR2 SYGVKD. The CDR3 runs 13 residues. The CDR3, as DNA: TGTGCCATCAGTGAAGCAGGCTCAGATACGCAGTATTTT. Its protein is CAISEAGSDTQYF.

The chain is built from TRBV4-3 and TRBJ1-1, with a weak D call TRBD1 (5 bases). V lost 2 bases and J 0 bases, leaving 16 bases between the germline ends. The CDR3 extends over 17 amino acids. CDR1 LGHNA and CDR2 YSLEER come from the germline V gene. CDR3 loop: CASSQTVSGPVNTEAFF. The CDR3 bases are TGCGCCAGCAGCCAAACCGTATCAGGGCCAGTGAACACTGAAGCTTTCTTT.

J is TRBJ2-4 and V is TRBV30, with D perhaps matching TRBD2 (7 bases). V lost 5 bases and J lost 7, with 12 bases in between. CDR1 and CDR2 from the germline V gene are GTSNPN and SVGIG (reference sequence). The CDR3 covers 12 residues. DNA of the CDR3: TGTGCCTGGGAGGGGGGGAAGAACATTCAGTACTTC. Protein sequence: CAWEGGKNIQYF.

This clone has a single count. V and J are TRBV2 and TRBJ2-4, with 8 nucleotides matching TRBD2. With V trimmed by 4 bases and J by 5 bases, 13 bases remained unmatched. The CDR3 runs to 17 residues. In germline, CDR1 is SNHLY, CDR2 FYNNEI. The CDR3 DNA reads TGTGCCAGCAGTGTCCTATGGACTAGCCGGGAACAAAACATTCAGTACTTC. This translates into CASSVLWTSREQNIQYF.

This rearrangement joins TRBV6-5 to TRBJ2-3, with unresolved D. CDR1 is MNHEY and CDR2 is SVGAGI in the germline V gene. This CDR3 is built from 13 residues. Deletions cut 5 bases from V and 4 bases from J, with 10 bases between. In DNA form, the CDR3 reads TGTGCCAGCAGTACTTACCCCCCAGATACGCAGTATTTT. Amino acid sequence: CASSTYPPDTQYF.

This clone was seen more than once but under ten times. This rearrangement joins TRBV19 to TRBJ1-5, with D possibly TRBD1 on 5 matching bases. This CDR3 has 15 amino acids. Germline CDR1 reads LNHDA; CDR2 reads SQIVND (reference sequence). The V end was cut by 2 bases, the J end by 2 bases, with 10 bases between. The DNA of the CDR3 is TGTGCCAGTAGTATACTCAGGGAGGGCAATCAGCCCCAGCATTTT. It specifies CASSILREGNQPQHF.

The CDR3 DNA sequence: TGTGCCGTGGGGGCCAACACTGAAGCTTTCTTT. Protein sequence: CAVGANTEAFF. The chain employs TRBV12-5 and TRBJ1-1, with D maybe TRBD1 (6 bases). Germline CDR1 and CDR2: LGHNT and FRNRAP. The CDR3 is 11 residues long.

The J gene is TRBJ2-1, the V gene TRBV6-5; TRBD2 might be the D (7 bases). V was pared by 4 bases and J by 8 bases, with 15 bases between. CDR1 and CDR2 from the germline V gene are MNHEY and SVGAGI. CDR3 length: 14 amino acids. CDR3 DNA: TGTGCCAGCAGTTTGGGGGGGGCCGGAGATGAGCAGTTCTTC. It encodes CASSLGGAGDEQFF.

This chain connects TRBV7-7 to TRBJ2-2, with D possibly matching TRBD1 (5 bases). The germline V and J ends were trimmed by 2 bases and 1 base, with 14 bases remaining between them. The CDR3 has 17 amino acids. Looked up from germline, CDR1 is SSHAT and CDR2 is FNYEAQ (reference sequence). The CDR3 sequence is CASSLIGVQMNTGELFF. The CDR3 DNA reads TGTGCCAGCAGCTTAATAGGGGTTCAGATGAACACCGGGGAGCTGTTTTTT. Full variable domain (rest looked up from reference TRBV7-7 and TRBJ2-2): GAGVSQSPRYKVTKRGQDVTLRCDPISSHATLYWYQQALGQGPEFLTYFNYEAQPDKSGLPSDRFSAERPEGSISTLTIQRTEQRDSAMYRCASSLIGVQMNTGELFFGEGSRLTVL.

The chain links TRBV5-1 to TRBJ2-2, with TRBD2 as a possible D gene (6 bases). Germline V gene data show CDR1 as SGHRS and CDR2 as YFSETQ. The CDR3 consists of 15 residues. V lost 3 bases to trimming and J lost 3 bases, with 12 bases between them. CDR3 sequence: CASSSRGSDTGELFF. The CDR3 DNA reads TGCGCCAGCAGCTCCCGGGGGTCGGACACCGGGGAGCTGTTTTTT.

The chain carries TRBV27 and TRBJ1-1; D might be TRBD1 (5 bases). The germline V gene encodes CDR1 MNHEY and CDR2 SMNVEV (reference sequence). This CDR3 is 15 amino acids long. Trimming took 6 bases from V and 11 from J, leaving 25 bases between them. CDR3: CASSPRGGDPAEAFF. As DNA, the CDR3 is TGTGCCAGCAGCCCGCGGGGAGGGGACCCAGCCGAGGCTTTCTTT.

The gene calls are TRBV4-3 and TRBJ1-5; TRBD1 is a possible D gene (5 bases). Looked up from germline, CDR1 is LGHNA and CDR2 is YSLEER. The CDR3 runs 13 residues. The V and J ends lost 4 bases and 3 bases respectively, with 7 bases between them. The CDR3 protein is CASSPGFNQPQHF. CDR3 sequence (DNA): TGCGCCAGCAGCCCAGGGTTCAATCAGCCCCAGCATTTT.